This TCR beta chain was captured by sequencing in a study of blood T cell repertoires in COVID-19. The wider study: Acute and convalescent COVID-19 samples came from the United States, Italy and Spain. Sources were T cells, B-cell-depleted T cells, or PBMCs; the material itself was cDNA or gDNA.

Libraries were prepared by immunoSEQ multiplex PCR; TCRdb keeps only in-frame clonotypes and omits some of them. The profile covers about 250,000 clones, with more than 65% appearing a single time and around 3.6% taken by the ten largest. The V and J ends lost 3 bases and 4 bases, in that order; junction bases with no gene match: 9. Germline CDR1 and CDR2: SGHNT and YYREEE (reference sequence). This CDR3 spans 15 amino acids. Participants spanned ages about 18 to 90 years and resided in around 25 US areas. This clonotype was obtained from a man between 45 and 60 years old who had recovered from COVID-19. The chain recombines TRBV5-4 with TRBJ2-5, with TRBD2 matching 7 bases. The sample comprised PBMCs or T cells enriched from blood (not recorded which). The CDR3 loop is CASSWPGGSPETQYF. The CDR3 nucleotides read TGTGCCAGCAGCTGGCCGGGGGGATCCCCAGAGACCCAGTACTTC.